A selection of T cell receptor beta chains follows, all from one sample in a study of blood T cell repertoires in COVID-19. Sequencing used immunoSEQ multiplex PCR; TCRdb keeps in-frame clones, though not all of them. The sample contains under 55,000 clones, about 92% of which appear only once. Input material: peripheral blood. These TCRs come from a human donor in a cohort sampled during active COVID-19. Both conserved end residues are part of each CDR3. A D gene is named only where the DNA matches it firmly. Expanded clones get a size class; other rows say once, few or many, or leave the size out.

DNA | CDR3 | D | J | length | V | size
TGTGCCAGCAGTTACTCGGCAGGGGGTTATAATTCACCCCTCCACTTT | CASSYSAGGYNSPLHF | TRBD1 | TRBJ1-6 | 16 | TRBV6-5 | once
TGTGCCAGCAGTAGGGGGTTTTTCTATGGCTACACCTTC | CASSRGFFYGYTF | - | TRBJ1-2 | 13 | TRBV28 | -
TGTGCCAGCAGCGCCACTAAGTACGAGCAGTACTTC | CASSATKYEQYF | - | TRBJ2-7 | 12 | TRBV6-5 | -
TGTGCCAGTAAAAGCGGGAGCACAGATACGCAGTATTTT | CASKSGSTDTQYF | - | TRBJ2-3 | 13 | TRBV19 | -
TGTGCCACCGGCTGGAGGCGCAATCAGCCCCAGCATTTT | CATGWRRNQPQHF | - | TRBJ1-5 | 13 | TRBV19 | few
TGTGCCAGCAGCTTAGTTTTGTCAGGAAACCAGAAGAACACTGAAGCTTTCTTT | CASSLVLSGNQKNTEAFF | - | TRBJ1-1 | 18 | TRBV11-3 | -
TGTGCCAGCTCACCCACCCTAGCGGACCAAGAGACCCAGTACTTC | CASSPTLADQETQYF | TRBD2 | TRBJ2-5 | 15 | TRBV18 | once
TGTGCCAGCAGCCCCTCGGATGCAGGGGTGAACACTGAAGCTTTCTTT | CASSPSDAGVNTEAFF | - | TRBJ1-1 | 16 | TRBV3-1/TRBV3-2 | -
TGTGCCACCAGTGACACGACTAAGCCTAGCACAGATACGCAGTATTTT | CATSDTTKPSTDTQYF | - | TRBJ2-3 | 16 | TRBV24-1 | -
TGTGCCAGCAGCTCGCAGGGATTCGCAGATACGCAGTATTTT | CASSSQGFADTQYF | - | TRBJ2-3 | 14 | TRBV7-3 | -
TGTGCCATCAGACAGGGTGGAGGCACAGATACGCAGTATTTT | CAIRQGGGTDTQYF | - | TRBJ2-3 | 14 | TRBV10-3 | -
TGCAGCGTCTCCTCTAGCGGGAGGGCGACAGAGACCCAGTACTTC | CSVSSSGRATETQYF | TRBD2 | TRBJ2-5 | 15 | TRBV29-1 | -
TGTGCCAGCAGCGCCCACCTCGGGGGAAGGGGCGCTGAGCAGTTCTTC | CASSAHLGGRGAEQFF | - | TRBJ2-1 | 16 | TRBV9 | -
TGTGCCAGCAGCTTTGGAGTTCTTAGCAATCAGCCCCAGCATTTT | CASSFGVLSNQPQHF | - | TRBJ1-5 | 15 | TRBV7-2 | -
TGTGCCAGCAGTGCAGCGGGACTAGCGGGAGACGAGCAGTACTTC | CASSAAGLAGDEQYF | TRBD2 | TRBJ2-7 | 15 | TRBV25-1 | -
TGTGCCAGCAGCCGGGTCTCCTCTGGAAACACCATATATTTT | CASSRVSSGNTIYF | - | TRBJ1-3 | 14 | TRBV28 | -
TGTGCCAGCAGCGAAGCGGGAGGTCTCTACGAGCAGTACTTC | CASSEAGGLYEQYF | TRBD2 | TRBJ2-7 | 14 | TRBV4-2 | -
TGTGCCAGCAGCCACGCAGGATACCAAGAGACCCAGTACTTC | CASSHAGYQETQYF | - | TRBJ2-5 | 14 | TRBV7-9 | few
TGTGCCAGCAGCCGACAGGGGCAGGGGGCCTATAATTCACCCCTCCACTTT | CASSRQGQGAYNSPLHF | TRBD1 | TRBJ1-6 | 17 | TRBV9 | -
TGTGCCAGCAGCGTAGGGGGCGGACTAGCGGGAGTTGGAGAGACCCAGTACTTC | CASSVGGGLAGVGETQYF | TRBD2 | TRBJ2-5 | 18 | TRBV9 | -
TGTGCCAGCAGTTCAGCAGATACGCAGTATTTT | CASSSADTQYF | - | TRBJ2-3 | 11 | TRBV12-3/TRBV12-4 | -
TGTGCCAGTAGGGTTGAGACAGCATCGGGCACCATATATTTT | CASRVETASGTIYF | - | TRBJ1-3 | 14 | TRBV19 | -
TGTGCTAGCAGCGTGTCGGGACTAGCGGATAATGAGCAGTTCTTC | CASSVSGLADNEQFF | TRBD2 | TRBJ2-1 | 15 | TRBV7-7 | -
TGTGCCAGTAGTATTCGACGGGAGAACACTGAAGCTTTCTTT | CASSIRRENTEAFF | - | TRBJ1-1 | 14 | TRBV19 | -
TGCGCCAGCAGTATAGGACAGGGCGAAGAGACCCAGTACTTC | CASSIGQGEETQYF | TRBD1 | TRBJ2-5 | 14 | TRBV10-2 | -
TGTGCCAGCTCTACCACAGGGTACGAGACCCAGTACTTC | CASSTTGYETQYF | - | TRBJ2-5 | 13 | TRBV18 | -
TGTGCCAGCAGCTACAGGGGGGTGAACACTGAAGCTTTCTTT | CASSYRGVNTEAFF | TRBD1 | TRBJ1-1 | 14 | TRBV5-8 | -